One sample yielded the 26 T cell receptor beta chains listed below, sequenced in a study of blood T cell repertoires in COVID-19. Sequenced by immunoSEQ multiplex PCR; TCRdb stores in-frame clones only, minus some. Among about 89,000 clones listed, about 80% were seen once. The specimen sequenced was peripheral blood. These receptors were collected from a human donor in a cohort sampled during active COVID-19.

DNA of the CDR3: TGCGCCAGCAGCCCGCGGACTAGCGGGTCCTACGAGCAGTACTTC. This sequence encodes CASSPRTSGSYEQYF. V gene TRBV4-3 combines with J gene TRBJ2-7, with 11 bases that match TRBD2. Germline V CDR1 and CDR2: LGHNA, YSLEER. CDR3 length equals 15 residues. Trimming at V came to 4 bases and at J to 1 base, leaving 3 bases not matched to a gene.

The chain uses TRBV7-8 and TRBJ2-6; the D is unclear. The CDR3 is 15 amino acids. Deletions cut 2 bases from V and 4 bases from J, with 9 bases between. The germline V gene encodes CDR1 SGHVS and CDR2 FQNEAQ. The CDR3 DNA follows: TGTGCCAGCAGCTTAAGAGGTGCCGGGGCCAACGTCCTGACTTTC. Translation gives CASSLRGAGANVLTF.

This rearrangement joins TRBV3-1 (or the pseudogene TRBV3-2) to TRBJ2-1; TRBD2 aligns across 12 bases. CDR1 is LGHDT, CDR2 YNNKEL, per germline (reference sequence). The CDR3 runs to 18 residues. V trimming: 1 base; J trimming: 3 bases; junction bases outside the gene matches: 7. As DNA, the CDR3 is TGTGCCAGCAGCCAAGCTAGCGGGAGGGCCTTAAGCTACAATGAGCAGTTCTTC. Translation: CASSQASGRALSYNEQFF.

The rearrangement joins TRBV14 to TRBJ2-5, with TRBD2 matching 9 bases. Germline V gives CDR1 SGHDN, CDR2 FVKESK. Unmatched junction bases numbered 8, after V lost 0 bases and J lost 6 bases. The CDR3 extends over 16 amino acids. The CDR3 bases are TGTGCCAGCAGCCAAGAGGGTAGCGGGAGTCAGAAGACCCAGTACTTC. Its translation: CASSQEGSGSQKTQYF.

This rearrangement joins TRBV4-2 to TRBJ2-7; 12 bases align to TRBD2. V lost 4 bases to trimming and J lost 4 bases; unmatched junction nucleotides: 5. Germline V gene sequence: CDR1 LGHNA, CDR2 YNFKEQ. The CDR3 has 15 residues. CDR3 loop: CASSLGLAGTYEQYF. CDR3 DNA sequence: TGTGCCAGCAGCCTGGGACTAGCGGGCACTTACGAGCAGTACTTC.

This clone was seen more than once but under ten times. The V and J genes are TRBV5-1 and TRBJ2-5; D perhaps matches TRBD2 (5 bases). This CDR3 is built from 13 residues. Germline V gene data show CDR1 as SGHRS and CDR2 as YFSETQ. V was trimmed by 6 bases and J by 0 bases, leaving 9 bases between them. The CDR3 loop is CASTRTYQETQYF. CDR3 DNA: TGCGCCAGCACCCGGACTTACCAAGAGACCCAGTACTTC.

This clone was recorded only once. The chain employs TRBV7-2 and TRBJ2-7, with 8 bases lining up with TRBD2. The CDR3 length is 16 residues. Germline V gives CDR1 SGHTA, CDR2 FQGNSA. Trimming at V came to 2 bases and at J to 7 bases, leaving 13 bases not matched to a gene. The CDR3 loop is CASSLNRKAGASEQYF. In DNA form, the CDR3 reads TGTGCCAGCAGCTTAAACCGGAAAGCGGGAGCTAGTGAGCAGTACTTC.

There are a few counts of this clone. The rearrangement joins TRBV6-2 or TRBV6-3 to TRBJ2-7, with 9 bases lining up with TRBD2. V trimming: 6 bases; J trimming: 2 bases; junction bases outside the gene matches: 5. CDR1 is MNHEY and CDR2 is SVGEGT in the germline V gene. The CDR3 is 14 residues long. The CDR3 DNA follows: TGTGCCAGCAGACCTAGCGGGGCAACCTACGAGCAGTACTTC. Amino acid sequence: CASRPSGATYEQYF.

The chain employs TRBV2 and TRBJ2-2, with 7 bases lining up with TRBD2. CDR1 and CDR2 (germline): SNHLY, FYNNEI. V gave up 8 bases and J gave up 4 bases; unmatched junction bases: 10. The CDR3 sequence is 15 residues long. The CDR3 reads CASDLAGATTGELFF. CDR3 bases: TGTGCCAGCGATTTGGCGGGAGCGACCACCGGGGAGCTGTTTTTT.

V is TRBV28 and J is TRBJ2-1; 9 nucleotides match TRBD2. V was pared by 6 bases and J by 1 base, with 4 bases of the junction left unmatched. Germline V CDR1 and CDR2: MDHEN, SYDVKM. The CDR3 is made up of 15 amino acids. CDR3 amino acids: CASSPGLASYNEQFF. In DNA, the CDR3 is TGTGCCAGCAGCCCAGGACTAGCGTCCTACAATGAGCAGTTCTTC.

Only a few counts were recorded for this clone. The V gene is TRBV7-9, the J gene TRBJ1-6; no clear D. Trimming removed 6 bases from V and 10 bases from J, with 10 bases in between. The germline CDR1 and CDR2 sequences are SEHNR and FQNEAQ (reference sequence). The CDR3 consists of 12 residues. CDR3 sequence reads: CASSQNQSPLHF. CDR3 in DNA: TGTGCCAGCAGTCAGAACCAGTCACCCCTCCACTTT.

This chain connects TRBV5-6 to TRBJ1-4; a weak D match, TRBD1 (6 bases). V dropped 4 bases and J dropped 8 bases, with 18 bases sitting between them. This CDR3 is 15 amino acids long. Germline V gene sequence: CDR1 SGHDT, CDR2 YYEEEE. As DNA, the CDR3 is TGTGCCAGCAGCCGGCCACAGGGCCCCAAGGAAAAACTGTTTTTT. This sequence encodes CASSRPQGPKEKLFF.

The rearrangement links TRBV25-1 to TRBJ1-6; 7 bases align to TRBD1. J lost 10 bases, V lost 8 bases, and 14 bases had no gene match. The CDR3 length is 15 residues. Germline V CDR1 and CDR2: MGHDK, SYGVNS. The CDR3 DNA is TGTGCCAGCCAGAGGGGGGCAGGGGGGAGCTCACCCCTCCACTTT. It codes for CASQRGAGGSSPLHF.

This chain links TRBV2 with TRBJ2-7; 7 bases agree with TRBD1. With V trimmed by 2 bases and J by 2 bases, 3 bases remained unmatched. The germline V gene encodes CDR1 SNHLY and CDR2 FYNNEI. The CDR3 length is 14 residues. CDR3 sequence (DNA): TGTGCCAGCAGTGAACAGGGGGAGACCTACGAGCAGTACTTC. Its translation is CASSEQGETYEQYF.

This clone was detected only a few times. This chain uses TRBV4-3 with TRBJ2-1, with D perhaps matching TRBD1 (5 bases). The CDR3 consists of 13 residues. The germline gives CDR1 LGHNA, CDR2 YSLEER. V dropped 0 bases and J dropped 9 bases, with 9 bases sitting between them. The CDR3: CASSQDQGREQFF. The CDR3 region has the DNA TGCGCCAGCAGCCAAGATCAGGGTCGTGAGCAGTTCTTC.

This clone was counted once. This chain joins TRBV3-1 (or the pseudogene TRBV3-2) and TRBJ1-1; weak D call: TRBD1 (6 bases). This CDR3 has 14 amino acids. The germline V gene encodes CDR1 LGHDT and CDR2 YNNKEL (reference sequence). The V end was cut by 7 bases, the J end by 0 bases, with 12 bases between. CDR3 DNA sequence: TGTGCCAGCAACGACAGGAGTATGAACACTGAAGCTTTCTTT. Translated, it gives CASNDRSMNTEAFF.

This clone was observed a few times. This rearrangement joins TRBV19 to TRBJ2-7; 13 bases line up with TRBD2. Germline lookup yields CDR1 LNHDA and CDR2 SQIVND (reference sequence). The CDR3 sequence is 17 residues long. The J segment lost 0 bases and the V segment lost 6 bases, leaving 8 bases of the junction unmatched. CDR3 sequence reads: CASRGLAGETYSYEQYF. In DNA, the CDR3 is TGTGCCAGTAGAGGACTAGCGGGAGAAACTTACTCCTACGAGCAGTACTTC. The whole variable domain, filled in from reference TRBV19 and TRBJ2-7, reads DGGITQSPKYLFRKEGQNVTLSCEQNLNHDAMYWYRQDPGQGLRLIYYSQIVNDFQKGDIAEGYSVSREKKESFPLTVTSAQKNPTAFYLCASRGLAGETYSYEQYFGPGTRLTVT.

This chain links TRBV29-1 with TRBJ2-7; 9 bases agree with TRBD1. Germline values: CDR1 SQVTM, CDR2 ANQGSEA. This CDR3 has 14 residues. V shed 6 bases and J 2 bases; nucleotides not matched to a gene: 8. DNA for the CDR3: TGCAGCGTCGACTCCGGGACAGGGACCTACGAGCAGTACTTC. Translation gives CSVDSGTGTYEQYF.

This clone was seen only a few times. The chain carries TRBV11-2 and TRBJ2-5, with D possibly TRBD1 on 6 matching bases. The CDR3 has 14 residues. Germline CDR1 and CDR2: SGHAT and FQNNGV. V lost 4 bases and J lost 2, with 11 bases in between. The CDR3, as DNA: TGTGCCAGCAGCTCCTCCAGGGGACAAGAGACCCAGTACTTC. It translates to CASSSSRGQETQYF. Filled out from reference TRBV11-2 and TRBJ2-5, the complete variable domain reads EAGVAQSPRYKIIEKRQSVAFWCNPISGHATLYWYQQILGQGPKLLIQFQNNGVVDDSQLPKDRFSAERLKGVDSTLKIQPAKLEDSAVYLCASSSSRGQETQYFGPGTRLLVL.

J is TRBJ2-3 and V is TRBV6-1, with TRBD2 matching over 9 bases. V lost 2 bases, J lost 8 bases, and 5 bases stayed unmatched. Germline CDR1 and CDR2: MNHNS and SASEGT. The CDR3 has 14 amino acids. The CDR3 DNA is TGTGCCAGCAGTGAACAAGCGGGAGGCGGTACGCAGTATTTT. It yields the protein CASSEQAGGGTQYF.

The chain uses TRBV24-1 and TRBJ2-1; the match to TRBD1 covers 7 bases. CDR3 length: 14 amino acids. V was pared by 4 bases and J by 4 bases, with 3 bases of the junction left unmatched. Germline V gene sequence: CDR1 KGHDR, CDR2 SFDVKD. The CDR3 DNA reads as TGTGCCACCAGTGACGACAGGGTTTACAATGAGCAGTTCTTC. This encodes CATSDDRVYNEQFF.

This clone has a handful of counts. The chain carries TRBV7-2 and TRBJ1-6, with 7 bases aligning to TRBD1. Germline CDR1 and CDR2: SGHTA and FQGNSA. V shed 5 bases, J shed 9 bases, and the junction held 7 bases outside the gene matches. The CDR3 is made up of 14 amino acids. The CDR3 DNA follows: TGTGCCAGCAGCCAGACAGGGAGAAGTTCACCCCTCCACTTT. Residues: CASSQTGRSSPLHF.

The rearrangement joins TRBV6-5 to TRBJ2-5; 8 bases match TRBD1. Germline CDR1 is MNHEY and CDR2 is SVGAGI. V lost 8 bases to trimming and J lost 4 bases; unmatched junction nucleotides: 3. The CDR3 totals 12 residues. In DNA form, the CDR3 reads TGTGCCAGCCGGACAGGGACAGAGACCCAGTACTTC. Translation: CASRTGTETQYF.

The V and J genes are TRBV5-3 and TRBJ2-1; D perhaps matches TRBD2 (7 bases). TRBV5-3 is known as an ORF, though its function is uncertain. The V end lost 4 bases, the J end lost 2 bases, and 19 bases lay between the germline ends. This CDR3 has 17 residues. Here the CDR3 DNA reads TGTGCCAGAAGCAGACGTGAAGGCGGGGGCCCCTACAATGAGCAGTTCTTC. Protein sequence: CARSRREGGGPYNEQFF.

The chain combines TRBV28 with TRBJ2-2; 7 bases are shared with TRBD2. The CDR3 spans 14 residues. In germline, CDR1 is MDHEN, CDR2 SYDVKM. J lost 7 bases, V lost 2 bases, and 4 bases had no gene match. CDR3 sequence (DNA): TGTGCCAGCAGTTTAGGGACGGGAGGCGGGGAGCTGTTTTTT. Encoded protein: CASSLGTGGGELFF.

CDR3 amino acids: CASSLRAWGSSYNEQFF. The CDR3 nucleotides are TGCGCCAGCAGCTTGAGGGCTTGGGGCAGCTCCTACAATGAGCAGTTCTTC. The chain employs TRBV5-1 and TRBJ2-1, with D possibly matching TRBD1 (5 bases). CDR3 length equals 17 residues. V was cut by 1 base and J by 0 bases, with 14 bases left in between. The V gene's germline CDR1 is SGHRS and CDR2 YFSETQ.